This T cell receptor beta chain was captured by sequencing in a study of T cells after posttransplantation cyclophosphamide. TCRdb's copy holds only in-frame clones and misses some; the assay was immunoSEQ multiplex PCR. The sample has around 3,300 clones, roughly four fifths seen once. The study, taken as a whole, reports: Recipient CMV seropositivity and CMV reactivation strongly tracked TRB clonality. Skin or GI-infiltrating T cells shared few TRB sequences with blood. Later post-transplant blood repertoires were often dominated by donor CD8+ memory clones.

Concerning this clone: Its antigen is not identified.

This TCR derives from a woman in her sixties in good health, CMV-negative, and a related stem cell transplant donor. Material: CD8+ T cells sorted from bone marrow.

The CDR3 DNA follows: TGTGCCAGCAGTCCTCGGATGGGACAGGGATACTTC. The encoded protein is CASSPRMGQGYF. The rearrangement links TRBV28 to TRBJ2-7; 9 bases align to TRBD1. Germline lookup yields CDR1 MDHEN and CDR2 SYDVKM. CDR3 size: 12 residues. V was pared by 5 bases and J by 13 bases, with 9 bases of the junction left unmatched.